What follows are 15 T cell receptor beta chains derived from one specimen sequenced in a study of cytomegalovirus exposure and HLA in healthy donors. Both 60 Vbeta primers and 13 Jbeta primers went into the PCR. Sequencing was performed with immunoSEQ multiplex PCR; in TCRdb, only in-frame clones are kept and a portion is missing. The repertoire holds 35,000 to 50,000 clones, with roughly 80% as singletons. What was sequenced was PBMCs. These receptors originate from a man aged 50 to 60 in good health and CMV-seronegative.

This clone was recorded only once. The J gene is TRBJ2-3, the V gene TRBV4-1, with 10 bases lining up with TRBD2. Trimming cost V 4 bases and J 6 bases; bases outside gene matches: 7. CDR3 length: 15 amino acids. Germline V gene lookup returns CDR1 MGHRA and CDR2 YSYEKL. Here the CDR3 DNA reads TGCGCCAGCAGCCGCGCTCCGGGACTAGCGGATACGCAGTATTTT. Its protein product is CASSRAPGLADTQYF.

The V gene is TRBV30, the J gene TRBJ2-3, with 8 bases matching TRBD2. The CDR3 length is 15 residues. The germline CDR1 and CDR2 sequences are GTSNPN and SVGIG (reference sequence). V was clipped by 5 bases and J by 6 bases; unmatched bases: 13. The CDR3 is CAWVTAGLVTDTQYF. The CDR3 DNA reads TGTGCCTGGGTCACTGCGGGACTAGTAACTGATACGCAGTATTTT.

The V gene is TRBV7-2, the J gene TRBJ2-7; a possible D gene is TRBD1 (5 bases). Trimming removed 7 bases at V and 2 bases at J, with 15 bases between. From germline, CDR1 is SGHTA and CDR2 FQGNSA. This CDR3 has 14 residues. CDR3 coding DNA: TGTGCCAGCACCCAGGGCGGCAGCACCTACGAGCAGTACTTC. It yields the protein CASTQGGSTYEQYF. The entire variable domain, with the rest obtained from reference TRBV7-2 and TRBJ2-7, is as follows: GAGVSQSPSNKVTEKGKDVELRCDPISGHTALYWYRQSLGQGLEFLIYFQGNSAPDKSGLPSDRFSAERTGGSVSTLTIQRTQQEDSAVYLCASTQGGSTYEQYFGPGTRLTVT.

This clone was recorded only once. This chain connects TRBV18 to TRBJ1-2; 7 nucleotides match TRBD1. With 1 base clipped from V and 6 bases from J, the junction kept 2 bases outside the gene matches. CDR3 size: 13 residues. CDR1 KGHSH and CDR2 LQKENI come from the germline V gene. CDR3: CASSPRDRDGYTF. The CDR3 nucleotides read TGTGCCAGCTCACCACGTGACAGGGATGGCTACACCTTC.

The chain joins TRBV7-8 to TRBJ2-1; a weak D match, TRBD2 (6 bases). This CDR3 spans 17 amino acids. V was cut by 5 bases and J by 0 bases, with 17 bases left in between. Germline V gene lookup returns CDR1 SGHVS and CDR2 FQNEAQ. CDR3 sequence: CASSPPRELPSYNEQFF. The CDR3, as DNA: TGTGCCAGCAGCCCCCCGCGGGAACTCCCCTCCTACAATGAGCAGTTCTTC.

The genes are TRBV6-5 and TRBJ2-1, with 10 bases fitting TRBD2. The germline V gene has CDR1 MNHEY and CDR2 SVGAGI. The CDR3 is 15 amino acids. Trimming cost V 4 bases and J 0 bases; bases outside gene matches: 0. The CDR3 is CASSSSGSSYNEQFF. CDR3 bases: TGTGCCAGCAGTTCTAGCGGGAGCTCCTACAATGAGCAGTTCTTC.

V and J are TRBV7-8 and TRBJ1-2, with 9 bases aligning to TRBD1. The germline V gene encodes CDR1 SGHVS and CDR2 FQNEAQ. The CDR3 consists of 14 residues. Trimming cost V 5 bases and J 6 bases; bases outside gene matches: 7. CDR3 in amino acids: CASSAPGTGNGYTF. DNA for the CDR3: TGTGCCAGCAGCGCTCCCGGGACAGGGAATGGCTACACCTTC.

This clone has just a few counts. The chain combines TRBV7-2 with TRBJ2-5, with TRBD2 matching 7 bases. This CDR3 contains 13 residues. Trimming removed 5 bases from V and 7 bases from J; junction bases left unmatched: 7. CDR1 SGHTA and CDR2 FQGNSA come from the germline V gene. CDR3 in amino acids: CASSPLASGTQYF. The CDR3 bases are TGTGCCAGCAGCCCCCTCGCTAGCGGGACCCAGTACTTC.

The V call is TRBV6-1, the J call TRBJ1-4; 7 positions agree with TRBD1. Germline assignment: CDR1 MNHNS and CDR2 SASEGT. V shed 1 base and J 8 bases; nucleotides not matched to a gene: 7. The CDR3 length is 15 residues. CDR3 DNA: TGTGCCAGCAGTGAAGGGAGACAGGGTGGGGAAAAACTGTTTTTT. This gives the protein CASSEGRQGGEKLFF.

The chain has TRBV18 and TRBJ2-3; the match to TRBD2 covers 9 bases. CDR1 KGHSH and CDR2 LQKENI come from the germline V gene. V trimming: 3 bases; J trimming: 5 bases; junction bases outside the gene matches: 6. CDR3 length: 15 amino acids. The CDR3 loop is CASSPSSTSGDTQYF. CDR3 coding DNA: TGTGCCAGCTCACCCAGCTCGACTAGCGGAGATACGCAGTATTTT.

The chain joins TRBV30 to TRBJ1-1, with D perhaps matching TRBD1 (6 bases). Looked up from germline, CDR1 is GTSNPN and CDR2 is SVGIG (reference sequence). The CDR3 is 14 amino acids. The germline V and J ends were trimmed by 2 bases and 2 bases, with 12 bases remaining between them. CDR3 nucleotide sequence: TGTGCCTGGAGTACCACACAGGGAAACACTGAAGCTTTCTTT. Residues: CAWSTTQGNTEAFF. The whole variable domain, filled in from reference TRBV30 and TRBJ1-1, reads SQTIHQWPATLVQPVGSPLSLECTVEGTSNPNLYWYRQAAGRGLQLLFYSVGIGQISSEVPQNLSASRPQDRQFILSSKKLLLSDSGFYLCAWSTTQGNTEAFFGQGTRLTVV.

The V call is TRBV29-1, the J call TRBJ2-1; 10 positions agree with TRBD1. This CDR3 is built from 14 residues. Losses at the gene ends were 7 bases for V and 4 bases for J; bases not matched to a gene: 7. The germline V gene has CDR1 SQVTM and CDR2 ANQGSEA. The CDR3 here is CSAYPGQGYNEQFF. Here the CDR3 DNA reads TGCAGCGCTTATCCGGGACAGGGGTACAATGAGCAGTTCTTC.

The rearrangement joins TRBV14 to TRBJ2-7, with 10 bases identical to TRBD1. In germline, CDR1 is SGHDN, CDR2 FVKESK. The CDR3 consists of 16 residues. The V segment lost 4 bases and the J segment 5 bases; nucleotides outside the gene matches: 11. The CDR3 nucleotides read TGTGCCAGCAGCCGACTACCGGGACAGGGGAAGGACGAGCAGTACTTC. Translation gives CASSRLPGQGKDEQYF.

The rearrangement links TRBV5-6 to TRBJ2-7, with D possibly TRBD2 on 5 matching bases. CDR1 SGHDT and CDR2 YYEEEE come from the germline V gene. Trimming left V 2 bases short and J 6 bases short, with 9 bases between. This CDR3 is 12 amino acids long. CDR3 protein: CASSLRGTEQYF. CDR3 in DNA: TGTGCCAGCAGCTTACGGGGTACCGAGCAGTACTTC.

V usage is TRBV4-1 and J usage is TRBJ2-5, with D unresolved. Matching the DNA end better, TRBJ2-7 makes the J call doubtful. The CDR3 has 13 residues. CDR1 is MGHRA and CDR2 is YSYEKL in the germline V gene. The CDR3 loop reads CASSQDPPYEQYF. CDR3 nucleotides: TGCGCCAGCAGCCAAGATCCACCCTACGAGCAGTACTTC.